The 22 T cell receptor beta chains below come from one sample, sequenced in a study of OX40 agonist ivuxolimab in advanced cancers. To prepare the library, the immunoSEQ multiplex PCR assay was applied. TCRdb stores this immuneACCESS table with in-frame sequences only. Part of the clones is absent; in the studies checked, under half of the shortfall reflects unresolved V genes, and no reason is known for the rest. The sample table lists 55,000 to 65,000 clones, about 89% of them with a count of one. More than 13% of the sample lies in the top ten. The source was CD4+ or CD8+ T cells sorted from blood, collected in a trial of the OX40 agonist ivuxolimab. The receptors come from an adult with an advanced solid tumor such as melanoma, head and neck, liver or kidney cancer.

The chain has TRBV5-1 and TRBJ2-5; D unresolved. The germline CDR1 and CDR2 sequences are SGHRS and YFSETQ. This CDR3 spans 17 amino acids. Trimming stripped 0 bases from V and 4 bases from J, with 19 bases between. CDR3 nucleotide sequence: TGCGCCAGCAGCTTGGCTCTTGGCGGAAACCGGCGAGAGACCCAGTACTTC. This codes for CASSLALGGNRRETQYF. Combining the CDR3 with reference TRBV5-1 and TRBJ2-5 gives the whole variable domain KAGVTQTPRYLIKTRGQQVTLSCSPISGHRSVSWYQQTPGQGLQFLFEYFSETQRNKGNFPGRFSGRQFSNSRSEMNVSTLELGDSALYLCASSLALGGNRRETQYFGPGTRLLVL.

As to this clone: Different DNA sequences within this sample yield the same CDR3. The CDR3 DNA reads TGTGCCAGCAGCTTTGGACAGGGGGCAGATACGCAGTATTTT. Translating it yields CASSFGQGADTQYF. The genes are TRBV7-2 and TRBJ2-3; 10 bases are a match to TRBD1. Germline V gives CDR1 SGHTA, CDR2 FQGNSA. There are 14 residues in the CDR3. V was pared by 3 bases and J by 4 bases, with 1 base of the junction left unmatched.

V usage is TRBV28 and J usage is TRBJ2-4; D is unclear. Deletions cut 5 bases from V and 0 bases from J, with 5 bases between. There are 13 residues in the CDR3. CDR1 is MDHEN, CDR2 SYDVKM, per germline. CDR3 DNA sequence: TGTGCCAGCAGTCAGTCAGCCAAAAACATTCAGTACTTC. Residues: CASSQSAKNIQYF. Full variable domain (outside the CDR3, taken from reference TRBV28 and TRBJ2-4): DVKVTQSSRYLVKRTGEKVFLECVQDMDHENMFWYRQDPGLGLRLIYFSYDVKMKEKGDIPEGYSVSREKKERFSLILESASTNQTSMYLCASSQSAKNIQYFGAGTRLSVL.

The chain uses TRBV6-5 and TRBJ1-1, with D hard to call. Per germline, CDR1 MNHEY and CDR2 SVGAGI. Trimming took 4 bases from V and 11 from J, leaving 11 bases between them. The CDR3 has 11 amino acids. The CDR3 here is CASSSPAKAFF. CDR3 bases: TGTGCCAGCAGTTCGCCGGCGAAGGCTTTCTTT.

This clone occurred a few times. The chain links TRBV7-2 to TRBJ2-1, with D tentatively TRBD2 (6 bases). V lost 6 bases to trimming and J lost 6 bases, with 12 bases between them. The CDR3 has 13 residues. The germline V gene encodes CDR1 SGHTA and CDR2 FQGNSA. This CDR3 reads CASRPGGTNEQFF. For the CDR3, the DNA is TGTGCCAGCAGACCCGGGGGTACCAATGAGCAGTTCTTC. Complete variable domain (other parts from reference TRBV7-2 and TRBJ2-1): GAGVSQSPSNKVTEKGKDVELRCDPISGHTALYWYRQSLGQGLEFLIYFQGNSAPDKSGLPSDRFSAERTGGSVSTLTIQRTQQEDSAVYLCASRPGGTNEQFFGPGTRLTVL.

In nucleotides, the CDR3 is TGTGCCAGCAGCCAAAATCGAGGTTTTGGGGCCAACGTCCTGACTTTC. Its protein product is CASSQNRGFGANVLTF. V usage is TRBV7-3 and J usage is TRBJ2-6, with no clear D. Trimming stripped 5 bases from V and 3 bases from J, with 14 bases between. CDR3 length equals 16 residues. The germline V gene encodes CDR1 SGHTA and CDR2 FQGTGA.

This clone has just one count. The V call is TRBV5-1, the J call TRBJ2-5; 11 bases fit TRBD2. The length of the CDR3 is 14 residues. V gave up 7 bases and J gave up 4 bases; unmatched junction bases: 6. Germline CDR1 SGHRS, CDR2 YFSETQ. DNA for the CDR3: TGCGCCAGCGGTCTAGCGGGAGGAGGAGAGACCCAGTACTTC. Protein sequence: CASGLAGGGETQYF.

V and J are TRBV6-6 and TRBJ2-2; 9 nucleotides agree with TRBD1. Germline CDR1 MNHNY, CDR2 SVGAGI (reference sequence). The trim removed 6 bases at V and 8 bases at J, leaving 10 bases unmatched. This CDR3 comprises 15 residues. The CDR3 loop is CASRPGQGRKGELFF. The CDR3 DNA reads TGTGCCAGCAGACCTGGACAGGGGAGGAAAGGGGAGCTGTTTTTT.

The V call is TRBV11-1, the J call TRBJ2-5; 8 nucleotides agree with TRBD2. CDR3 length equals 14 residues. Germline assignment: CDR1 SGHAT and CDR2 FQDESV (reference sequence). V lost 5 bases and J lost 5; bases outside the gene matches: 7. The CDR3: CASSRLASGETQYF. The CDR3 DNA sequence: TGTGCCAGCAGCCGACTAGCGTCTGGGGAGACCCAGTACTTC.

The chain links TRBV20-1 to TRBJ2-1; D call uncertain. CDR3 length equals 11 residues. V was cut by 5 bases and J by 7 bases, with 9 bases left in between. Per germline, CDR1 DFQATT and CDR2 SNEGSKA (reference sequence). The chain's CDR3 is CSAAHINEQFF. The CDR3, as DNA: TGCAGTGCTGCACACATAAATGAGCAGTTCTTC.

CDR3 bases: TGTGCCAGTAGTGACTTAGCGGGCGATGAGCAGTTCTTC. Its translation: CASSDLAGDEQFF. The rearrangement uses TRBV19 and TRBJ2-1; 7 bases are shared with TRBD2. Trimming took 5 bases from V and 8 from J; bases not matched to a gene: 6. CDR1 LNHDA and CDR2 SQIVND come from the germline V gene (reference sequence). This CDR3 spans 13 amino acids. Based on the CDR3 plus reference TRBV19 and TRBJ2-1, the full variable domain is DGGITQSPKYLFRKEGQNVTLSCEQNLNHDAMYWYRQDPGQGLRLIYYSQIVNDFQKGDIAEGYSVSREKKESFPLTVTSAQKNPTAFYLCASSDLAGDEQFFGPGTRLTVL.

V and J are TRBV4-2 and TRBJ1-2; D is perhaps TRBD1 (5 bases). CDR3 length: 16 residues. Germline-derived CDR1 and CDR2 are LGHNA and YNFKEQ. Between the trimmed V and J ends, which lost 4 bases and 8 bases, there was a span of 23 bases. The CDR3 DNA is TGTGCCAGCAGCCCTGGAAGAAGACAGCTCTTTGTCGGCTACACCTTC. It specifies CASSPGRRQLFVGYTF.

The J gene is TRBJ2-2, the V gene TRBV15; 10 nucleotides agree with TRBD2. Germline V CDR1 and CDR2: LNHNV, YYDKDF (reference sequence). V lost 1 base, J lost 10 bases, and 6 bases stayed unmatched. The CDR3 has 15 amino acids. CDR3 sequence reads: CATSRGLAGASELFF. In DNA form, the CDR3 reads TGTGCCACCAGCAGAGGGCTAGCGGGAGCCTCGGAGCTGTTTTTT. The full variable domain, with the rest looked up from reference TRBV15 and TRBJ2-2, is DAMVIQNPRYQVTQFGKPVTLSCSQTLNHNVMYWYQQKSSQAPKLLFHYYDKDFNNEADTPDNFQSRRPNTSFCFLDIRSPGLGDTAMYLCATSRGLAGASELFFGEGSRLTVL.

The rearrangement links TRBV5-1 to TRBJ2-3, with a tentative D call TRBD1 (5 bases). V lost 6 bases, J lost 2 bases, and 19 bases lay in between. This CDR3 has 16 amino acids. The germline V gene encodes CDR1 SGHRS and CDR2 YFSETQ. CDR3 DNA sequence: TGCGCCAGCAAGCGCAGGGCTTCTTCTAACACAGATACGCAGTATTTT. This encodes CASKRRASSNTDTQYF.

The chain recombines TRBV6-5 with TRBJ1-4; unclear D gene. This CDR3 spans 13 amino acids. In germline, CDR1 is MNHEY, CDR2 SVGAGI. The V end lost 6 bases, the J end lost 5 bases, and 10 bases lay between the germline ends. This chain's CDR3 is CASSLRTNEKLFF. The CDR3 DNA is TGTGCCAGCAGCCTCCGAACCAATGAAAAACTGTTTTTT.

This clone was observed once. The sample holds other DNA sequences that translate to the same CDR3. V gene TRBV18 combines with J gene TRBJ2-7; D unresolved. CDR1 and CDR2 (germline): KGHSH, LQKENI. Deletions cut 6 bases from V and 0 bases from J, with 6 bases between. CDR3 length: 12 amino acids. The CDR3 spells CASSSSSYEQYF. As DNA, the CDR3 is TGTGCCAGCTCCTCTAGCTCCTACGAGCAGTACTTC.

V and J are TRBV20-1 and TRBJ2-7; D unclear. CDR3 length: 11 residues. The germline V and J ends were trimmed by 6 bases and 7 bases, with 13 bases remaining between them. Germline-derived CDR1 and CDR2 are DFQATT and SNEGSKA (reference sequence). The CDR3 sequence is CSAPITREQYF. CDR3 coding DNA: TGCAGTGCACCTATTACGCGGGAGCAGTACTTC.

The CDR3 sequence is CASSFQALYGYTF. For the CDR3, the DNA is TGCGCCAGCAGCTTTCAGGCTCTCTATGGCTACACCTTC. The chain joins TRBV5-1 to TRBJ1-2; D gene unclear. This CDR3 region has 13 residues. Trimming removed 2 bases at V and 4 bases at J, with 9 bases between. Germline CDR1 is SGHRS and CDR2 is YFSETQ.

The chain carries TRBV22-1 and TRBJ1-2. TRBV22-1 is flagged as a pseudogene. This CDR3 comprises 16 residues. The CDR3 sequence: CPGRTNGKRKTYGYTF. DNA of the CDR3: TGTCCTGGGAGGACAAATGGAAAGCGAAAGACCTATGGCTACACCTTC.

This chain connects TRBV18 to TRBJ2-7, with unresolved D. The length of the CDR3 is 12 residues. V dropped 3 bases and J dropped 0 bases, with 3 bases sitting between them. Looked up from germline, CDR1 is KGHSH and CDR2 is LQKENI. The CDR3 spells CASSPNSYEQYF. The CDR3 DNA follows: TGTGCCAGCTCACCGAACTCCTACGAGCAGTACTTC. The whole variable domain, remainder taken from reference TRBV18 and TRBJ2-7, is NAGVMQNPRHLVRRRGQEARLRCSPMKGHSHVYWYRQLPEEGLKFMVYLQKENIIDESGMPKERFSAEFPKEGPSILRIQQVVRGDSAAYFCASSPNSYEQYFGPGTRLTVT.

The chain uses TRBV7-9 and TRBJ2-1, with TRBD2 matching over 10 bases. J gave up 1 base and V 5 bases, and 14 bases lay outside the gene matches. CDR1 is SEHNR and CDR2 is FQNEAQ in the germline V gene (reference sequence). The CDR3 length is 19 residues. CDR3 protein: CASSHLASGSTRSYNEQFF. For the CDR3, the DNA is TGTGCCAGCAGCCACTTGGCTAGCGGGAGTACTAGGTCCTACAATGAGCAGTTCTTC.

The chain couples TRBV9 to TRBJ1-3; D ambiguous. Per germline, CDR1 SGDLS and CDR2 YYNGEE. The V end lost 0 bases, the J end lost 0 bases, and 10 bases lay between the germline ends. The CDR3 totals 16 residues. The CDR3 protein is CASSVAGWPSGNTIYF. The CDR3 DNA reads as TGTGCCAGCAGCGTAGCTGGGTGGCCCTCTGGAAACACCATATATTTT.